Shown below are 18 T cell receptor beta chains from a single sample sequenced in a study of OX40 agonist ivuxolimab in advanced cancers. The table came from immunoSEQ multiplex PCR; TCRdb's copy has only in-frame clones and leaves some out. The table shows about 46,000 clones, with 89% occurring only once. The sample was CD4+ or CD8+ T cells sorted from blood, taken in a trial of the OX40 agonist ivuxolimab. The receptors were gathered from an adult with an advanced solid tumor such as melanoma, head and neck, liver or kidney cancer.

The chain links TRBV4-2 to TRBJ1-1; D ambiguous. Germline-derived CDR1 and CDR2 are LGHNA and YNFKEQ. V gave up 1 base and J gave up 4 bases, with 13 bases separating them. This CDR3 comprises 15 residues. The CDR3: CASSQVEELGTEAFF. The CDR3 nucleotides are TGTGCCAGCAGCCAAGTGGAGGAACTAGGCACTGAAGCTTTCTTT.

V gene TRBV25-1 combines with J gene TRBJ2-3, with unresolved D. Trimming removed 2 bases at V and 6 bases at J, with 12 bases between. CDR1 is MGHDK and CDR2 is SYGVNS in the germline V gene. The CDR3 has 14 amino acids. DNA for the CDR3: TGTGCCAGCAGTGAACTTTCGACGGCGGATACGCAGTATTTT. Translation: CASSELSTADTQYF.

The chain uses TRBV27 and TRBJ2-7; perhaps TRBD2 as D (5 bases). V lost 4 bases and J 2 bases, leaving 9 bases between the germline ends. Germline loops: CDR1 MNHEY, CDR2 SMNVEV (reference sequence). The CDR3 is 13 residues long. Written as DNA, the CDR3 is TGTGCCAGCAGTTCAGGACTTACCTACGAGCAGTACTTC. It yields the protein CASSSGLTYEQYF.

A single count supports this clone. The chain has TRBV29-1 and TRBJ1-3, with D possibly being TRBD1 (6 bases). Per germline, CDR1 SQVTM and CDR2 ANQGSEA. V was shortened by 5 bases and J by 3 bases, with 14 bases between the two germline ends. This CDR3 is built from 14 residues. CDR3 bases: TGCAGCGTTATGGGGGGGCCTATTGGAAACACCATATATTTT. Translated: CSVMGGPIGNTIYF. The entire variable domain, with the rest obtained from reference TRBV29-1 and TRBJ1-3, is as follows: SAVISQKPSRDICQRGTSLTIQCQVDSQVTMMFWYRQQPGQSLTLIATANQGSEATYESGFVIDKFPISRPNLTFSTLTVSNMSPEDSSIYLCSVMGGPIGNTIYFGEGSWLTVV.

V usage is TRBV4-1 and J usage is TRBJ2-2, with 7 bases lining up with TRBD2. Trimming took 1 base from V and 6 from J; bases not matched to a gene: 8. This CDR3 has 16 amino acids. Germline V gene data show CDR1 as MGHRA and CDR2 as YSYEKL. CDR3: CASSQGEGGMAGELFF. The DNA for the CDR3 is TGCGCCAGCAGCCAAGGGGAGGGAGGGATGGCCGGGGAGCTGTTTTTT.

The V call is TRBV9, the J call TRBJ1-2, with unresolved D. The CDR3 covers 13 residues. The V end was cut by 4 bases, the J end by 7 bases, with 14 bases between. CDR1 SGDLS and CDR2 YYNGEE come from the germline V gene. The CDR3 DNA reads TGTGCCAGCAGCCCCCCGGGGAACGGTGGCTACACCTTC. This sequence encodes CASSPPGNGGYTF.

The rearrangement links TRBV27 to TRBJ1-5, with a tentative D call TRBD1 (5 bases). Germline lookup yields CDR1 MNHEY and CDR2 SMNVEV (reference sequence). V lost 6 bases and J lost 0, with 9 bases in between. The CDR3 extends over 14 amino acids. CDR3 nucleotide sequence: TGTGCCAGCAGCCAGGGAAATAGCAATCAGCCCCAGCATTTT. This translates into CASSQGNSNQPQHF.

This rearrangement joins TRBV27 to TRBJ2-1; D not resolved. Germline assignment: CDR1 MNHEY and CDR2 SMNVEV (reference sequence). The CDR3 is 16 amino acids. Deletions cut 3 bases from V and 3 bases from J, with 15 bases between. This chain's CDR3 is CASSFTISYVYNEQFF. As DNA, the CDR3 is TGTGCCAGCAGTTTTACCATCTCGTACGTCTACAATGAGCAGTTCTTC.

The chain employs TRBV14 and TRBJ2-1, with D hard to call. Trimming shortened V by 1 base and J by 3 bases, and 4 bases separated the two germline ends. The CDR3 consists of 13 residues. Per the germline V gene, CDR1 is SGHDN and CDR2 is FVKESK. DNA of the CDR3: TGTGCCAGCAGCCAAGCAGGCTACAATGAGCAGTTCTTC. Encoded protein: CASSQAGYNEQFF.

The chain carries TRBV19 and TRBJ2-7, with TRBD2 identical over 12 bases. V shed 4 bases and J 1 base; nucleotides not matched to a gene: 8. The germline V gene encodes CDR1 LNHDA and CDR2 SQIVND (reference sequence). The CDR3 spans 17 residues. This CDR3 is CASSTTRGTSGSYEQYF. The DNA of the CDR3 is TGTGCCAGTAGTACCACCCGCGGGACTAGCGGGTCCTACGAGCAGTACTTC.

This clone was found once. CDR3 in DNA: TGTGCCACTCCTCTACGAACTGGGCCAGCGGGTAACTATGGCTACACCTTC. Protein: CATPLRTGPAGNYGYTF. This rearrangement joins TRBV19 to TRBJ1-2; no firm D call. V lost 10 bases and J lost 1, with 25 bases in between. The V gene's germline CDR1 is LNHDA and CDR2 SQIVND (reference sequence). The CDR3 has 17 residues.

For this clone: A read error may produce the germline difference seen at one junction end. V is TRBV29-1 and J is TRBJ1-2; 11 nucleotides agree with TRBD1. Germline CDR1 and CDR2: SQVTM and ANQGSEA. The CDR3 length is 16 residues. This CDR3 is CSVEGTGGASDYGYTF. The CDR3 bases are TGCAGCGTCGAAGGGACAGGGGGGGCCTCAGACTATGGCTACACCTTC.

The gene calls are TRBV6-5 and TRBJ1-2; a possible D gene is TRBD1 (5 bases). Germline CDR1 reads MNHEY; CDR2 reads SVGAGI. The CDR3 runs to 9 residues. CDR3 sequence reads: CAGGYGYTF. CDR3 DNA sequence: TGTGCTGGGGGCTATGGCTACACCTTC.

To note about this clone: One end of the junction is discordant with germline, which a read error may explain. CDR3 sequence reads: CASSLLGQGQNGHTF. CDR3 DNA sequence: TGTGCCAGCAGTTTACTCGGACAGGGGCAGAATGGCCACACCTTC. This chain joins TRBV27 and TRBJ1-2, with 9 bases identical to TRBD1. The CDR3 covers 15 residues. Germline CDR1 reads MNHEY; CDR2 reads SMNVEV (reference sequence).

V gene TRBV4-1 combines with J gene TRBJ1-2, with D perhaps matching TRBD1 (5 bases). CDR1 and CDR2 from the germline V gene are MGHRA and YSYEKL. Trimming cost V 0 bases and J 8 bases, with 19 bases left between them. The CDR3 sequence is 16 residues long. This chain's CDR3 is CASSQEILGAGWGYTF. The CDR3 nucleotides are TGCGCCAGCAGCCAAGAAATTCTCGGGGCCGGGTGGGGCTACACCTTC.

The CDR3 sequence is CASKAGTGEYEQYF. DNA for the CDR3: TGTGCCAGTAAAGCCGGGACAGGGGAATACGAGCAGTACTTC. The chain couples TRBV19 to TRBJ2-7, with TRBD1 matching 10 bases. CDR1 and CDR2 from the germline V gene are LNHDA and SQIVND (reference sequence). The junction had 7 bases not matched to a gene; V was cut back by 7 bases and J by 4 bases. This CDR3 spans 14 amino acids.

The V and J genes are TRBV11-2 and TRBJ1-4; the D is unclear. The CDR3 totals 14 residues. Germline V gives CDR1 SGHAT, CDR2 FQNNGV. V dropped 8 bases and J dropped 11 bases, with 21 bases sitting between them. CDR3 in DNA: TGTGCCAGCCGTGCCGAGAGGCCCTATTCGAAACTGTTTTTT. It translates to CASRAERPYSKLFF.

The chain carries TRBV11-3 and TRBJ2-6; D might be TRBD2 (5 bases). Trimming removed 0 bases at V and 1 base at J, with 10 bases between. This CDR3 contains 17 residues. CDR1 and CDR2 (germline): SGHNT, YENEEA. The CDR3 nucleotides are TGTGCCAGCAGCTTAGATCGAGGGCTTTCTGGGGCCAACGTCCTGACTTTC. It specifies CASSLDRGLSGANVLTF.